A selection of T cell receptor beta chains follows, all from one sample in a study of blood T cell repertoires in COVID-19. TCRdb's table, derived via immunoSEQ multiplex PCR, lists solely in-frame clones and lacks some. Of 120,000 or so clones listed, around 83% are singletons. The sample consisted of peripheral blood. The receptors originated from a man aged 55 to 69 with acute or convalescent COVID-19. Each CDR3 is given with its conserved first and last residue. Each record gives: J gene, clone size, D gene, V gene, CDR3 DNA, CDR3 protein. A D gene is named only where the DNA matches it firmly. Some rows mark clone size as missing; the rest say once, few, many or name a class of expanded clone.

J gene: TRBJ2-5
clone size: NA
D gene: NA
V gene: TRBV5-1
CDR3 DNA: TGCGCCAGCAGCTCCAGGATTCAAGAGACCCAGTACTTC
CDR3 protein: CASSSRIQETQYF

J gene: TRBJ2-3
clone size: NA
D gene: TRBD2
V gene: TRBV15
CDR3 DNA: TGTGCCACCAGCAAGGGACTAGGTAGAGATACGCAGTATTTT
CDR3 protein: CATSKGLGRDTQYF

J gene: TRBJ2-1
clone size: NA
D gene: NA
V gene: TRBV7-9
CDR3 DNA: TGTGCCAGCAGCTTAGTTACAGGGTCCTACAATGAGCAGTTCTTC
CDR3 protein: CASSLVTGSYNEQFF

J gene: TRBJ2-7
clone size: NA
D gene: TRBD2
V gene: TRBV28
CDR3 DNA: TGTGCCAGCAGTTTACGGACTAGGTCATACGAGCAGTACTTC
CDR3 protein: CASSLRTRSYEQYF

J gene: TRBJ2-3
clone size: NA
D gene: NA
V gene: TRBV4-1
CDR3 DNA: TGCGCCAGCAGCCAGGTTATAATCGGTAGAGCAGATACGCAGTATTTT
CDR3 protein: CASSQVIIGRADTQYF

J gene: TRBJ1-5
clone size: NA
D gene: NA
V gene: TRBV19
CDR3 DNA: TGTGCCAGTACGAAGGGGCAGGGGCTCAATCAGCCCCAGCATTTT
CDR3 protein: CASTKGQGLNQPQHF

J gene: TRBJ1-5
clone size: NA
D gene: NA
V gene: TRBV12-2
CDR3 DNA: TGTGCAAGTCGCTTCCTTCCCCTAATTCCCGAAAGAGGGGGCGTTAGCTATAGCAATCAGCCCCAGCATTTT
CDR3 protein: CASRFLPLIPERGGVSYSNQPQHF

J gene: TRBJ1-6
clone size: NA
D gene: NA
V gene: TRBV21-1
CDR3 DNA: TGTGCCAGCACCGACGGTGGGGCTTCACCCCTCCACTTT
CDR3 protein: CASTDGGASPLHF

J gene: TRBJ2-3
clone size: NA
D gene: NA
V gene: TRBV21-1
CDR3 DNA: TGTGCCAGCAGCGCCCGACCGGGACTAGCGTCTCGCACAGATACGCAGTATTTT
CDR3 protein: CASSARPGLASRTDTQYF

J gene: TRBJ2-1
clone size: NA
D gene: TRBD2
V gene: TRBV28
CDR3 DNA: TGTGCCAGCAGGCGGACTAGCCCCCCTTCCAATGAGCAGTTCTTC
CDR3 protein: CASRRTSPPSNEQFF

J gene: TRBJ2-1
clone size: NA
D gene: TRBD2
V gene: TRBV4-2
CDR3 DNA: TGTGCCAGCAGCCAAGGGGCTAGCGGGAGCTCCTACAATGAGCAGTTCTTC
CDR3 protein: CASSQGASGSSYNEQFF

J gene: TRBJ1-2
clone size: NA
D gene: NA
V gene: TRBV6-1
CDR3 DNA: TGTGCCAGCAGTGAAGGGGCAGGAGGGTATGGCTACACCTTC
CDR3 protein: CASSEGAGGYGYTF

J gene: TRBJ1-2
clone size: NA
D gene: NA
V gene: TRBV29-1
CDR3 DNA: TGCAGCGTCGATACAAGTTCCCTCTATGGCTACACCTTC
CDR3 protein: CSVDTSSLYGYTF

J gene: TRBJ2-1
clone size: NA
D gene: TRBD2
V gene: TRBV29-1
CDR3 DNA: TGCAGCGGGGTCGGACTAGCGGGAGTCTCCTACAATGAGCAGTTCTTC
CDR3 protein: CSGVGLAGVSYNEQFF

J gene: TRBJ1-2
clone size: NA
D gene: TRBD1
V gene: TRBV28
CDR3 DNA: TGTGCCAGCAGTCGACAGGGGGCGGCCTATGGCTACACCTTC
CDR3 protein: CASSRQGAAYGYTF

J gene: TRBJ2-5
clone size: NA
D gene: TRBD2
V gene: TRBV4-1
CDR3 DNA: TGCGCCAGCAGGATGACTAGCGGGCATAAAGAGACCCAGTACTTC
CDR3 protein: CASRMTSGHKETQYF

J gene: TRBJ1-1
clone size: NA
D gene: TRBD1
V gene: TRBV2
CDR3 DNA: TGTGCCAGCAGTACACAGGTCCGGGACAGGGGATCGAACACTGAAGCTTTCTTT
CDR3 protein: CASSTQVRDRGSNTEAFF

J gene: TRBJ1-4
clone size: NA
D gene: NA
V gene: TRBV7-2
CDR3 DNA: TGTGCCAGCAGCTTAAATGGGGCTGATGAAAAACTGTTTTTT
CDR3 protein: CASSLNGADEKLFF

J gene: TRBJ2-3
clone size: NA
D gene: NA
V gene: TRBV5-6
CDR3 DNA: TGTGCCAGCAGCTTTGGAAGCGGAAGGGCAGATACGCAGTATTTT
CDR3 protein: CASSFGSGRADTQYF

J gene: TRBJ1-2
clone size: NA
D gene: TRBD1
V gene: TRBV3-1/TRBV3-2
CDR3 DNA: TGTGCCAGCAGCCAAGGGGGTGACAGGGTTTGGTATGGCTATACCTTC
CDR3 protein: CASSQGGDRVWYGYTF

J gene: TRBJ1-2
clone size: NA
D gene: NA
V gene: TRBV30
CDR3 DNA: TGTGCCTGGGAGGGAGGGACTGCGGGGGTGAGCTACACCTTC
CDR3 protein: CAWEGGTAGVSYTF

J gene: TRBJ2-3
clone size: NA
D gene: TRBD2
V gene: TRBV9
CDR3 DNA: TGTGCCAGCAGCGTAGGGACTAGCGGCGGTGATACGCAGTATTTT
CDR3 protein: CASSVGTSGGDTQYF

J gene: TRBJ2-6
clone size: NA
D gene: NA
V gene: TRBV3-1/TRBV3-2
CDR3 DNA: TGTGCCAGCAGCCCCCGACAATCTGGGGCCAACGTCCTGACTTTC
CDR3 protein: CASSPRQSGANVLTF

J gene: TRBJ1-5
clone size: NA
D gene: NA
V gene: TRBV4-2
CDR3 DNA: TGTGCCAGCAGCCAAGATCGGGGGGCGGGCAATCAGCCCCAGCATTTT
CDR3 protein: CASSQDRGAGNQPQHF

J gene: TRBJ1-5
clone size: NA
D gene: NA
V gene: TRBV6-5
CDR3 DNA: TGTGCCAGCAGTCCGAGACAGGTAAATCAGCCCCAGCATTTT
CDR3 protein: CASSPRQVNQPQHF

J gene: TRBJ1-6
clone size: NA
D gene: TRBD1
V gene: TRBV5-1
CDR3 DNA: TGCGCCAGCAGCTTAACAGGGGATAGGAATTCACCCCTCCACTTT
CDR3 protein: CASSLTGDRNSPLHF

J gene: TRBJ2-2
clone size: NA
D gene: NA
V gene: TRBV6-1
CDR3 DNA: TGTGCCAGCAGTGAAACCCCAAGAGGGGGCACCGGGGAGCTGTTTTTT
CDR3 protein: CASSETPRGGTGELFF

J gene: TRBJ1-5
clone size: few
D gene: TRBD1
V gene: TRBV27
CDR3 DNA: TGTGCCAGCAGGGGGGGACAGGGGATCAATCAGCCCCAGCATTTT
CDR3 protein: CASRGGQGINQPQHF

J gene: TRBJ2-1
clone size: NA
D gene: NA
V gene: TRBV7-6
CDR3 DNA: TGTGCCAGCAGCGCCGGGACTTTCAGCTCCTACAATGAGCAGTTCTTC
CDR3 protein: CASSAGTFSSYNEQFF

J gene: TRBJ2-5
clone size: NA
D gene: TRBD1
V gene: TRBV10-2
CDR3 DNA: TGCGCCAGCAGTGGGGGGACAGGGTGGTCGGAAGAGACCCAGTACTTC
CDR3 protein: CASSGGTGWSEETQYF

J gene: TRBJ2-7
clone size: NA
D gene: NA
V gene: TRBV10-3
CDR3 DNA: TGTGCCATTCAAAACGGGAGAGATTACGAGCAGTACTTC
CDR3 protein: CAIQNGRDYEQYF

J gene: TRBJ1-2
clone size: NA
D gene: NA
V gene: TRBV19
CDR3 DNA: TGTGCCAGTAGTAGACGGGACTCCGCAGACTATGGCTACACCTTC
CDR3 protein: CASSRRDSADYGYTF

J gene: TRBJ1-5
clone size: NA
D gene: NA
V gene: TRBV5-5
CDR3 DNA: TGTGCCAGCAGCTTGTACCAGGGGCAAAATCAGCCCCAGCATTTT
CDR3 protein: CASSLYQGQNQPQHF

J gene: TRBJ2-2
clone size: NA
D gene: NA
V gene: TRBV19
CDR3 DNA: TGTGCCAGTAGTATGTGGGCGACCGGGGAGCTGTTTTTT
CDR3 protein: CASSMWATGELFF

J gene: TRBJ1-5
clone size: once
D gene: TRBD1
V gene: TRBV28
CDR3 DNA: TGTGCCAGCAGTACCGACAGGGGCAATCAGCCCCAGCATTTT
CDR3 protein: CASSTDRGNQPQHF

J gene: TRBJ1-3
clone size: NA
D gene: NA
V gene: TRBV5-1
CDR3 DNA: TGCGCCAGCAGCCCCGAACAGGGTGGCTCTGGAAACACCATATATTTT
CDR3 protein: CASSPEQGGSGNTIYF

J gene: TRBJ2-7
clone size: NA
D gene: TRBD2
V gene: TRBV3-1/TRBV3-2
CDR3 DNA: TGTGCCAGCAGCGGACTAGCGGGAATCCACGAGCAGTACTTC
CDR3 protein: CASSGLAGIHEQYF

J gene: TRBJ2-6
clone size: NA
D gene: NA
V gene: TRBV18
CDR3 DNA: TGTGCCAGCTCAGCCACAGGGAAAGGTGGGGCCAACGTCCTGACTTTC
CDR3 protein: CASSATGKGGANVLTF

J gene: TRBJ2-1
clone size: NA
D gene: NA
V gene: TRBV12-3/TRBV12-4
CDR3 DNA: TGTGCCAGCAGATTCAGGGTTCTCTATGAGCAGTTCTTC
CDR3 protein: CASRFRVLYEQFF

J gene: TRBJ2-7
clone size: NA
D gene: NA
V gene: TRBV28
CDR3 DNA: TGTGCCAGCACCCTTTCACACGGGGCGGGGTCCTACGAGCAGTACTTC
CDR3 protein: CASTLSHGAGSYEQYF

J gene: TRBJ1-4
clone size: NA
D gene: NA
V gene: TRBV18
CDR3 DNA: TGTGCCAGCTCACCACCGTTCGGTAGGGGAACTAATGAAAAACTGTTTTTT
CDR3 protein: CASSPPFGRGTNEKLFF

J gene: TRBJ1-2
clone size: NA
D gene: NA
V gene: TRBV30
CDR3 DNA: TGTGCCTGGAGTGCCGAGCGTGGCTACACCTTC
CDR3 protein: CAWSAERGYTF

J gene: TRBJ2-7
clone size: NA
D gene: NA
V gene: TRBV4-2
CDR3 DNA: TGTGCCAGCAGCGCCAGCGGCCACTACGAGCAGTACTTC
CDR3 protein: CASSASGHYEQYF

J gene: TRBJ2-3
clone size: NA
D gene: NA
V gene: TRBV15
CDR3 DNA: TGTGCCACCAGCAGTGCTAGCCCCGCAGATACGCAGTATTTT
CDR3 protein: CATSSASPADTQYF

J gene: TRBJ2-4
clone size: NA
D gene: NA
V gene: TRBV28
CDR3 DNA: TGTGCCAGCAGCGCGACTAGTGCTCTAGCCAAAAACATTCAGTACTTC
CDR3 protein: CASSATSALAKNIQYF

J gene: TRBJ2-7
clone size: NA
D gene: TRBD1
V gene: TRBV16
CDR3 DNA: TGTGCCAGCAGCGCCCCCGGGACAGGGGACTACGAGCAGTACTTC
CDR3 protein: CASSAPGTGDYEQYF

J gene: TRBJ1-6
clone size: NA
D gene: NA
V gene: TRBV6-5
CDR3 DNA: TGTGCCGGGCAGGCTGCGGGAAATTCACCCCTCCACTTT
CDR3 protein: CAGQAAGNSPLHF

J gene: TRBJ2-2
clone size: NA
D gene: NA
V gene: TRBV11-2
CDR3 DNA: NA
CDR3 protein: CASSFGAGELFF

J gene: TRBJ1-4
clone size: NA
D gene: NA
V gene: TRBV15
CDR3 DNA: TGTGCCACCAGCAGAGATCTCGGTGGAGAGACGGAAAAACTGTTTTTT
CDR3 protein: CATSRDLGGETEKLFF

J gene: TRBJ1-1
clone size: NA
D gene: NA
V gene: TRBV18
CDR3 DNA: TGTGCCAGCTCCAATCAGGGGAACACTGAAGCTTTCTTT
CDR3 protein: CASSNQGNTEAFF

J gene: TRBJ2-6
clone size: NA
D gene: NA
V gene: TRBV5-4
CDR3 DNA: TGTGCCAGCAGCTTGGCCGGCTCTGGGGCCAACGTCCTGACTTTC
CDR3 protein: CASSLAGSGANVLTF

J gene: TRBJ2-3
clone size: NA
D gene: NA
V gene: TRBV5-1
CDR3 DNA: TGCGCCAGCAGCCTAGTGGGTGGGAGAGCAGATACGCAGTATTTT
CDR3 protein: CASSLVGGRADTQYF

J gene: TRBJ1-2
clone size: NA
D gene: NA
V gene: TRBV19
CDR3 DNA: TGTGCCAGTAAGCCACGAGGGGAGGGACGTTATGGCTACACCTTC
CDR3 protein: CASKPRGEGRYGYTF